The 3 T cell receptor beta chains reported below all come from one sample, sequenced in a study of identifying expanded T cells in peripheral blood (dated by TCRdb to the late 2010s). The library relied on the immunoSEQ multiplex PCR assay. Entries here come from immuneACCESS through TCRdb and include only in-frame sequences with V and J called. Some clones fail to appear in such tables; in the studies checked, an unresolved V gene covers under half of the shortfall, and the cause of the remainder is unknown. This sample gives some 100,000 clones in total; over 80% of them show up just once. The ten largest account for 5.5% to 6.5% of the sample. The sequenced sample was blood. The receptors come from a person between 18 and 75 years old in good health.

This sequence joins TRBV20-1 and TRBJ2-5; no clear D gene. The ends were cut back, 6 bases at V and 5 bases at J, with 10 bases in the middle. This CDR3 is built from 11 residues. Germline loops: CDR1 DFQATT, CDR2 SNEGSKA (reference sequence). The CDR3 bases are TGCAGTGCCCTTACTGGGGAGACCCAGTACTTC. Translating gives CSALTGETQYF.

This clone was picked up one time. This sequence joins TRBV5-1 and TRBJ2-2; 8 bases line up with TRBD2. The CDR3 length is 14 residues. Germline assignment: CDR1 SGHRS and CDR2 YFSETQ. The ends lost 7 bases at V and 5 bases at J; junction bases unmatched: 7. The DNA for the CDR3 is TGCGCCAGCCATGGCGGGGGGCGAACCGGGGAGCTGTTTTTT. Translation: CASHGGGRTGELFF.

The chain has TRBV6-1 and TRBJ2-5; the match to TRBD1 covers 8 bases. This CDR3 is 17 amino acids long. Germline V gene sequence: CDR1 MNHNS, CDR2 SASEGT. With 2 bases clipped from V and 5 bases from J, the junction kept 13 bases outside the gene matches. Here the CDR3 reads CASSETSGQGARETQYF. The CDR3 nucleotides read TGTGCCAGCAGTGAAACCTCGGGGCAGGGGGCGAGGGAGACCCAGTACTTC.